This T cell receptor (beta chain) was sequenced during a study of immune evolution from preneoplasia to lung adenocarcinoma (dated by TCRdb to the early 2020s). Regarding the research as a whole: HLA loss of heterozygosity was observed in approximately 7%, 15% and 30% of AIS, MIA and ADC lesions, respectively, and was not observed in any AAH lesions. Immune contexture across lung adenocarcinoma precursors and invasive adenocarcinoma was profiled using immune gene expression, TCR sequencing and multiplex immunofluorescence. The overall cohort was made up of fewer than 70 patients with pulmonary nodules who had surgical resection. It was reported in the study that 105 samples were used for TCR sequencing. The sample size depended on which specimens were available, not on a prior power calculation. A total of some 53 patients contributed TCR sequencing data. The immune data were integrated with whole exome sequencing and methylation data obtained from the same cohort of nodules. POLYSOLVER was used to infer class I HLA alleles from exome data, and LOHHLA was used to detect allele-specific HLA loss. Resected precursor lesions (AAH, AIS, MIA) and invasive adenocarcinomas were each compared against paired morphologically normal lung tissue. Points the paper makes about the study in general: Because all patients were from Japan and China, applicability to Western populations was uncertain. T cell clonality was highest in KRAS-mutant nodules compared with EGFR-mutant or double wild-type lesions. The findings were based on association rather than direct causation, and larger cohorts with long-term follow-up and longitudinal biopsies were deemed needed. Top T cell clone frequencies were highest in normal lung and appeared to decrease progressively from AAH through AIS, MIA and invasive adenocarcinoma. Clonality was highest in normal lung, while later-stage lesions appeared to have lower clonality but higher T cell density and diversity.

For this clone: Its specific antigen is unknown. Within one base of it there is no much larger clone, and no base qualities were kept.

Clipping removes 6 bases from V and 4 bases from J, with 2 as the unmatched junction base count. The germline V gene supplies CDR1 SNHLY and CDR2 FYNNEI. The CDR3 numbers 13 residues from cysteine through phenylalanine. Just CDR3 DNA is preserved here, 39 bases in frame from base 1. Between 2014 and 2017, the patients underwent resection in either Japan or China. The histologic diagnosis of each case was independently confirmed on H&E slides by two lung cancer pathologists. Macro-dissection after pathologic assessment enriched premalignant or tumor cells for nucleic acid extraction. FFPE tissue was used for DNA isolation with the AllPrep DNA/RNA FFPE Kit. Using the immunoSEQ hsTCRbeta Kit, TCR beta CDR3 regions were sequenced from DNA. Turning to the authors' computational methods: The ImmunoSEQ Analyzer was used to analyse the TCR sequencing data. T cell clonality was defined as 1 minus Pielou's evenness, calculated on productive rearrangements. The inverse Simpson index, applied to productive templates, was used to measure T cell diversity. T cell density was defined as TCR beta template counts normalized to usable DNA, with usable DNA estimated by amplifying and sequencing housekeeping genes. TCR metrics were compared across histologic stages using two-sided Kruskal-Wallis tests. TCRdb stores this immuneACCESS table with in-frame sequences only. Part of the clones is absent; in the studies checked, under half of the shortfall reflects unresolved V genes, and no reason is known for the rest. Clone size and the V and J calls come from that table; the DNA yielded D and trimming. Across this sample there are a few thousand clones, with 86% seen only once. The ten biggest clones cover 3.2% of the sample.

The sequence was collected from a person aged 65-85 years with lung adenocarcinoma. What was sequenced was FFPE minimally invasive lung adenocarcinoma tissue. Sample cell subset or site, as interpreted from the label and publication: micro-invasive lung adenocarcinoma (MIA). This chain is built from TRBV2 and TRBJ1-2; TRBD1 aligns with 10 central bases. The CDR3 protein sequence reads: CASRDRGFYGYTF. The DNA reads as follows: TGTGCCAGCAGGGACAGGGGGTTCTATGGCTACACCTTC.